The clone carrying this T cell receptor (beta chain) was seen more than once but under ten times. TCRdb reprocessed the PCR reads via MiXCR. Here the sample spans tens of thousands of clones, approximately 20% being singletons. No treatment of any kind had been given to any patient before thyroid surgery. The sample originates from a study of metastatic and nonmetastatic thyroid tumors. The sequence was collected from a female donor with papillary thyroid cancer or a benign thyroid nodule (not recorded which). Some clones in this sample may be carry-over from other donors' samples. The sequenced sample was blood.

The CDR3 loop reads CASATWDSSYEQYF. In DNA form, the CDR3 reads TGTGCCAGCGCGACCTGGGACAGCTCCTACGAGCAGTACTTC. The genes are TRBV28 and TRBJ2-7; TRBD1 aligns across 7 bases. Germline V CDR1 and CDR2: MDHEN, SYDVKM. This CDR3 spans 14 amino acids. The trim removed 8 bases at V and 0 bases at J, leaving 7 bases unmatched.